One and the same sample provided the 25 T cell receptor beta chains below, sequenced in a study of control samples from healthy donors and cancer patients. Sequencing used immunoSEQ multiplex PCR; TCRdb keeps in-frame clones, though not all of them. The sample yields 130,000 or so clones, roughly 90% seen once. Input material: blood. The origin of the receptors is a man aged 18 to 30 in good health.

This chain connects TRBV4-1 to TRBJ2-3; 14 bases are a match to TRBD2. Germline CDR1 and CDR2: MGHRA and YSYEKL. The CDR3 runs to 19 residues. Trimming removed 0 bases from V and 3 bases from J; junction bases left unmatched: 8. In DNA form, the CDR3 reads TGCGCCAGCAGCCAAGATCGATTCGGACTAGCGGGGGGTACAGATACGCAGTATTTT. This codes for CASSQDRFGLAGGTDTQYF.

The gene calls are TRBV10-3 and TRBJ2-1, with 8 bases matching TRBD2. J lost 7 bases, V lost 2 bases, and 4 bases had no gene match. CDR1 and CDR2 (germline): ENHRY, SYGVKD. The length of the CDR3 is 14 residues. The CDR3: CAISESPSGNEQFF. CDR3 bases: TGTGCCATCAGTGAGAGTCCTAGCGGGAATGAGCAGTTCTTC.

The chain carries TRBV12-5 and TRBJ1-3; D is unclear. V was clipped by 9 bases and J by 0 bases, with 18 bases between them. Germline lookup yields CDR1 LGHNT and CDR2 FRNRAP. The CDR3 sequence is 16 residues long. The CDR3 region is CASWGLWLGSGNTIYF. The CDR3 DNA follows: TGTGCTAGCTGGGGTCTCTGGCTAGGCTCTGGAAACACCATATATTTT. Full variable domain (remainder filled in from reference TRBV12-5 and TRBJ1-3): DARVTQTPRHKVTEMGQEVTMRCQPILGHNTVFWYRQTMMQGLELLAYFRNRAPLDDSGMPKDRFSAEMPDATLATLKIQPSEPRDSAVYFCASWGLWLGSGNTIYFGEGSWLTVV.

The J gene is TRBJ1-6, the V gene TRBV4-1, with D possibly being TRBD1 (6 bases). This CDR3 contains 18 residues. Trimming removed 3 bases from V and 0 bases from J, with 15 bases in between. Germline V gene lookup returns CDR1 MGHRA and CDR2 YSYEKL. The DNA for the CDR3 is TGCGCCAGCAGCCACCGGGACATTAGAAGCTCCTATAATTCACCCCTCCACTTT. Protein product: CASSHRDIRSSYNSPLHF.

This clone has just one count. V is TRBV9 and J is TRBJ2-4; 7 positions match TRBD1. CDR3 length: 15 residues. CDR1 and CDR2 (germline): SGDLS, YYNGEE. J was trimmed by 2 bases and V by 3 bases; bases with no gene match: 5. The CDR3 DNA follows: TGTGCCAGCAGCGCCTGGACAGGTACCAAAAACATTCAGTACTTC. Translating it yields CASSAWTGTKNIQYF.

The rearrangement uses TRBV27 and TRBJ1-2; D is undetermined. Trimming shortened V by 2 bases and J by 4 bases, and 17 bases separated the two germline ends. This CDR3 is 16 amino acids long. Germline assignment: CDR1 MNHEY and CDR2 SMNVEV (reference sequence). The chain's CDR3 is CASSLSASPEPYGYTF. CDR3 DNA: TGTGCCAGCAGTTTAAGCGCGTCCCCAGAGCCCTATGGCTACACCTTC.

This clone was recorded once. The chain couples TRBV2 to TRBJ1-5; D is perhaps TRBD1 (5 bases). This CDR3 is 17 amino acids long. Germline V gene lookup returns CDR1 SNHLY and CDR2 FYNNEI. V shed 1 base and J shed 5 bases, with 18 bases lying between them. CDR3 amino acids: CASSEVGSTGPDQPQHF. CDR3 coding DNA: TGTGCCAGCAGTGAAGTGGGTTCGACGGGACCCGATCAGCCCCAGCATTTT.

V gene TRBV7-9 combines with J gene TRBJ2-2; TRBD1 is a possible D gene (6 bases). Per germline, CDR1 SEHNR and CDR2 FQNEAQ (reference sequence). The V gene lost 3 bases and the J gene lost 3 bases, with 14 bases spanning the gap. The CDR3 totals 16 residues. The CDR3 bases are TGTGCCAGCAGCTTTGGTATAAACAGGGACACCGGGGAGCTGTTTTTT. Its translation: CASSFGINRDTGELFF.

The rearrangement links TRBV3-1 (or the pseudogene TRBV3-2) to TRBJ2-7, with a weak D call TRBD1 (6 bases). The CDR3 spans 18 residues. Trimming stripped 0 bases from V and 0 bases from J, with 18 bases between. Germline CDR1 LGHDT, CDR2 YNNKEL (reference sequence). Here the CDR3 reads CASSQEGTRPTNSYEQYF. The CDR3 nucleotides are TGTGCCAGCAGCCAAGAAGGGACAAGACCTACTAACTCCTACGAGCAGTACTTC.

The V call is TRBV12-3 or TRBV12-4, the J call TRBJ1-1; D not resolved. This CDR3 comprises 11 residues. V gave up 6 bases and J gave up 1 base, with 3 bases separating them. The CDR3 DNA is TGTGCCAGCAGCCAGAACACTGAAGCTTTCTTT. Protein sequence: CASSQNTEAFF.

The V gene is TRBV27, the J gene TRBJ1-2; the match to TRBD1 covers 7 bases. Losses at the gene ends were 0 bases for V and 3 bases for J; bases not matched to a gene: 4. The CDR3 is made up of 15 amino acids. Per germline, CDR1 MNHEY and CDR2 SMNVEV (reference sequence). The CDR3 bases are TGTGCCAGCAGTTTATCAAGGGGACAGCACTATGGCTACACCTTC. Translated, it gives CASSLSRGQHYGYTF.

J is TRBJ2-6 and V is TRBV3-1 (or the pseudogene TRBV3-2); D perhaps matches TRBD1 (5 bases). CDR1 is LGHDT, CDR2 YNNKEL, per germline (reference sequence). The CDR3 is 17 amino acids. Trimming stripped 5 bases from V and 0 bases from J, with 14 bases between. The CDR3 reads CASSLPLTVSGANVLTF. CDR3 DNA: TGTGCCAGCAGCTTACCCCTGACAGTCTCTGGGGCCAACGTCCTGACTTTC.

This clone was recorded only once. V gene TRBV29-1 combines with J gene TRBJ2-1, with 10 nucleotides matching TRBD2. The CDR3 sequence is 16 residues long. The ends lost 3 bases at V and 1 base at J; junction bases unmatched: 6. CDR1 is SQVTM, CDR2 ANQGSEA, per germline. This CDR3 reads CSVDKLAGASYNEQFF. CDR3 bases: TGCAGCGTTGATAAGCTAGCGGGGGCATCCTACAATGAGCAGTTCTTC.

This CDR3 reads CASGLGGVNEQFF. The DNA for the CDR3 is TGTGCCAGCGGCTTAGGTGGGGTCAATGAGCAGTTCTTC. J is TRBJ2-1 and V is TRBV6-5; no reliable D call. Germline CDR1 reads MNHEY; CDR2 reads SVGAGI. The length of the CDR3 is 13 residues. Trimming shortened V by 8 bases and J by 6 bases, and 14 bases separated the two germline ends.

The CDR3 reads CASSPRDRGLTNEKLFF. CDR3 nucleotide sequence: TGCGCCAGCAGCCCACGGGACAGGGGGTTGACTAATGAAAAACTGTTTTTT. The J gene is TRBJ1-4, the V gene TRBV5-1; TRBD1 matches at 11 bases. Trimming at V came to 4 bases and at J to 2 bases, leaving 7 bases not matched to a gene. CDR1 and CDR2 (germline): SGHRS, YFSETQ. The CDR3 length is 17 residues. Drawing the rest from reference TRBV5-1 and TRBJ1-4, the complete variable domain is KAGVTQTPRYLIKTRGQQVTLSCSPISGHRSVSWYQQTPGQGLQFLFEYFSETQRNKGNFPGRFSGRQFSNSRSEMNVSTLELGDSALYLCASSPRDRGLTNEKLFFGSGTQLSVL.

This clone was seen only once. V gene TRBV5-1 combines with J gene TRBJ1-1; the D gene is possibly TRBD1 (5 bases). This CDR3 is built from 14 residues. Trimming shortened V by 4 bases and J by 0 bases, and 10 bases separated the two germline ends. Germline V CDR1 and CDR2: SGHRS, YFSETQ. Here the CDR3 DNA reads TGCGCCAGCAGCGGGGACTTAATGAACACTGAAGCTTTCTTT. This sequence encodes CASSGDLMNTEAFF.

The chain carries TRBV10-3 and TRBJ1-2, with D possibly being TRBD1 (6 bases). The CDR3 has 15 residues. V lost 6 bases, J lost 4 bases, and 18 bases lay in between. The V gene's germline CDR1 is ENHRY and CDR2 SYGVKD. In nucleotides, the CDR3 is TGTGCCATCAGCATAAACCAGGGGCTCACCTATGGCTACACCTTC. It is translated as CAISINQGLTYGYTF.

The chain recombines TRBV5-4 with TRBJ1-2; the D gene is possibly TRBD1 (5 bases). The CDR3 is made up of 14 amino acids. CDR1 SGHNT and CDR2 YYREEE come from the germline V gene (reference sequence). Trimming removed 2 bases at V and 4 bases at J, with 12 bases between. The CDR3 region has the DNA TGTGCCAGCAGCTTTGGAAGGGACCCCTATGGCTACACCTTC. Protein: CASSFGRDPYGYTF.

CDR3 loop: CASSLRADGYTF. In nucleotides, the CDR3 is TGTGCCAGCAGCTTACGTGCGGATGGCTACACCTTC. The chain couples TRBV7-9 to TRBJ1-2, with D unclear. CDR1 SEHNR and CDR2 FQNEAQ come from the germline V gene (reference sequence). The CDR3 extends over 12 amino acids. V lost 2 bases to trimming and J lost 6 bases, with 7 bases between them.

V usage is TRBV10-1 and J usage is TRBJ1-3; D gene unclear. Looked up from germline, CDR1 is WNHNN and CDR2 is SYGVQD (reference sequence). This CDR3 spans 16 amino acids. Trimming left V 7 bases short and J 4 bases short, with 20 bases between. CDR3 sequence: CASKNPGEVKGNTIYF. For the CDR3, the DNA is TGCGCCAGCAAAAACCCAGGAGAGGTAAAGGGAAACACCATATATTTT.

The chain is built from TRBV7-9 and TRBJ1-1, with D tentatively TRBD1 (5 bases). Trimming took 5 bases from V and 3 from J, leaving 7 bases between them. Germline CDR1 reads SEHNR; CDR2 reads FQNEAQ (reference sequence). The length of the CDR3 is 12 residues. CDR3: CASSRGDTEAFF. The CDR3 coding sequence is TGTGCCAGCAGCCGAGGGGACACTGAAGCTTTCTTT.

The CDR3 region is CASSSRGGETQYF. The CDR3 DNA is TGTGCCAGCAGCTCCCGGGGAGGGGAGACCCAGTACTTC. The chain has TRBV6-5 and TRBJ2-5, with TRBD2 identical over 7 bases. This CDR3 has 13 amino acids. The V and J ends lost 6 bases and 5 bases, in that order; junction bases with no gene match: 6. Germline CDR1 MNHEY, CDR2 SVGAGI.

This clone was seen a single time. CDR3 amino acids: CASSLVAGGQETQYF. The CDR3 bases are TGTGCCAGCAGCTTGGTAGCGGGGGGACAAGAGACCCAGTACTTC. The J gene is TRBJ2-5, the V gene TRBV11-2; TRBD2 agrees at 10 bases. Trimming at V came to 3 bases and at J to 2 bases, leaving 3 bases not matched to a gene. The length of the CDR3 is 15 residues. The germline V gene encodes CDR1 SGHAT and CDR2 FQNNGV.

The chain is built from TRBV29-1 and TRBJ1-5; 7 bases map to TRBD1. Germline V gene data show CDR1 as SQVTM and CDR2 as ANQGSEA. Trimming removed 6 bases from V and 5 bases from J; junction bases left unmatched: 10. This CDR3 spans 14 amino acids. The DNA for the CDR3 is TGCAGCGTCTCGGGAGGGGGCGTTGATCAGCCCCAGCATTTT. Its translation: CSVSGGGVDQPQHF.

The chain combines TRBV6-5 with TRBJ1-4; 12 bases are shared with TRBD1. This CDR3 has 14 amino acids. Looked up from germline, CDR1 is MNHEY and CDR2 is SVGAGI. Trimming removed 4 bases from V and 7 bases from J; junction bases left unmatched: 1. The DNA for the CDR3 is TGTGCCAGCAGTTGGGACAGGGGGCCTGAAAAACTGTTTTTT. It codes for CASSWDRGPEKLFF.